The 17 T cell receptor beta chains in this list originate from one sample, sequenced in a study of CD8+ T cells in alopecia areata. RNA, once extracted, was reverse transcribed into cDNA for use as the sequencing template. The table came from immunoSEQ multiplex PCR; TCRdb's copy has only in-frame clones and leaves some out. The sample shows 150,000 to 200,000 clones, roughly 66% of them seen only once. The sample's treatment: oral pan-JAK inhibitor, 5-10 mg twice daily. Sequences were derived from CD4+ T cells sorted from blood, sampled at week 24, from a patient treated with tofacitinib. These receptors all come from a human donor with alopecia areata.

This clone was found a few times. The chain recombines TRBV29-1 with TRBJ1-1, with TRBD1 as a possible D gene (5 bases). Germline V gene data show CDR1 as SQVTM and CDR2 as ANQGSEA. V was trimmed by 5 bases and J by 5 bases, leaving 12 bases between them. The CDR3 sequence is 12 residues long. The DNA for the CDR3 is TGCAGCGTTTCAGGGAGATGGACTGAAGCTTTCTTT. Its protein product is CSVSGRWTEAFF.

This clone was picked up a small number of times. The chain couples TRBV19 to TRBJ1-5; D is perhaps TRBD1 (5 bases). CDR3 size: 13 residues. V lost 2 bases and J 7 bases, leaving 9 bases between the germline ends. Germline V CDR1 and CDR2: LNHDA, SQIVND (reference sequence). The CDR3 loop reads CASSISDRQPQHF. CDR3 nucleotide sequence: TGTGCCAGTAGTATATCTGACAGACAGCCCCAGCATTTT.

Only a few counts were recorded for this clone. The chain joins TRBV18 to TRBJ1-2; the D is unclear. The V end was cut by 3 bases, the J end by 5 bases, with 7 bases between. The V gene's germline CDR1 is KGHSH and CDR2 LQKENI. The CDR3 loop spans 12 amino acids. Here the CDR3 DNA reads TGTGCCAGCTCACCGGCGGGGTATGGCTACACCTTC. Encoded protein: CASSPAGYGYTF.

The chain has TRBV30 and TRBJ1-1; maybe TRBD1 (6 bases). This CDR3 has 13 residues. V lost 0 bases and J lost 10, with 15 bases in between. The germline CDR1 and CDR2 sequences are GTSNPN and SVGIG (reference sequence). This chain's CDR3 is CAWSVSGAGLAFF. The CDR3 region has the DNA TGTGCCTGGAGTGTATCAGGGGCAGGTTTAGCTTTCTTT.

This rearrangement joins TRBV25-1 to TRBJ2-3, with D perhaps matching TRBD2 (6 bases). Per the germline V gene, CDR1 is MGHDK and CDR2 is SYGVNS. Trimming removed 5 bases from V and 2 bases from J, with 14 bases in between. The CDR3 runs 15 residues. CDR3 loop: CASSRGIRTTDTQYF. The CDR3 DNA sequence: TGTGCCAGCAGTCGGGGGATCCGTACCACAGATACGCAGTATTTT.

The rearrangement links TRBV30 to TRBJ1-2, with D hard to call. V was trimmed by 0 bases and J by 2 bases, leaving 7 bases between them. This CDR3 contains 13 residues. Per germline, CDR1 GTSNPN and CDR2 SVGIG (reference sequence). Here the CDR3 reads CAWSVVGNYGYTF. The CDR3 DNA sequence: TGTGCCTGGAGTGTTGTAGGGAACTATGGCTACACCTTC.

The sample holds one count of this clone. The chain has TRBV2 and TRBJ1-2; 7 bases map to TRBD1. The CDR3 totals 14 residues. J was trimmed by 6 bases and V by 5 bases; bases with no gene match: 9. CDR1 and CDR2 (germline): SNHLY, FYNNEI. Here the CDR3 DNA reads TGTGCCAGCAGTCGGACAGGTTCCCAAGATGGCTACACCTTC. It yields the protein CASSRTGSQDGYTF. The full variable domain, its missing parts supplied by reference TRBV2 and TRBJ1-2, is EPEVTQTPSHQVTQMGQEVILRCVPISNHLYFYWYRQILGQKVEFLVSFYNNEISEKSEIFDDQFSVERPDGSNFTLKIRSTKLEDSAMYFCASSRTGSQDGYTFGSGTRLTVV.

This clone was observed a handful of times. The chain links TRBV19 to TRBJ1-6; TRBD1 matches at 8 bases. Germline V CDR1 and CDR2: LNHDA, SQIVND (reference sequence). The CDR3 has 13 amino acids. The J segment lost 10 bases and the V segment lost 5 bases, leaving 4 bases of the junction unmatched. For the CDR3, the DNA is TGTGCCAGTAGTGGACAGGGTTCGTCACCCCTCCACTTT. It translates to CASSGQGSSPLHF.

The V call is TRBV4-3, the J call TRBJ2-3; no definite D call. Looked up from germline, CDR1 is LGHNA and CDR2 is YSLEER. This CDR3 region has 16 residues. V lost 0 bases, J lost 2 bases, and 12 bases lay in between. DNA of the CDR3: TGCGCCAGCAGCCAAGATAAGAAGCGCCCCACAGATACGCAGTATTTT. It yields the protein CASSQDKKRPTDTQYF.

The rearrangement joins TRBV27 to TRBJ1-4; perhaps TRBD1 as D (5 bases). The germline V gene encodes CDR1 MNHEY and CDR2 SMNVEV (reference sequence). The CDR3 consists of 14 residues. The V end lost 6 bases, the J end lost 5 bases, and 13 bases lay between the germline ends. Here the CDR3 DNA reads TGTGCCAGCAGCCCCGGGACGGTAAATGAAAAACTGTTTTTT. Its protein is CASSPGTVNEKLFF.

The chain has TRBV11-2 and TRBJ1-6; tentative D call: TRBD1 (6 bases). The CDR3 loop spans 18 amino acids. With 3 bases removed from V and 0 bases from J, the gap between germline ends came to 15 bases. Germline CDR1 reads SGHAT; CDR2 reads FQNNGV. The CDR3 loop is CASSFSDSLFSYNSPLHF. The CDR3 nucleotides read TGTGCCAGCAGCTTCTCGGACAGCCTTTTCTCCTATAATTCACCCCTCCACTTT. Together with reference TRBV11-2 and TRBJ1-6, the CDR3 gives the full variable domain: EAGVAQSPRYKIIEKRQSVAFWCNPISGHATLYWYQQILGQGPKLLIQFQNNGVVDDSQLPKDRFSAERLKGVDSTLKIQPAKLEDSAVYLCASSFSDSLFSYNSPLHFGNGTRLTVT.

In the case of this clone: At the DNA level, this CDR3 is encoded by other sequences in the same sample as well. The chain recombines TRBV9 with TRBJ1-1; D remains unclear. CDR3 length: 14 residues. Germline V lookup: CDR1 SGDLS, CDR2 YYNGEE. The germline V and J ends were trimmed by 0 bases and 0 bases, with 6 bases remaining between them. The CDR3 loop is CASSVAQMNTEAFF. CDR3 DNA sequence: TGTGCCAGCAGCGTAGCACAGATGAACACTGAAGCTTTCTTT.

The chain uses TRBV29-1 and TRBJ2-1; 8 bases line up with TRBD2. This CDR3 is 16 amino acids long. The V and J ends lost 6 bases and 4 bases, in that order; junction bases with no gene match: 14. Germline V gene sequence: CDR1 SQVTM, CDR2 ANQGSEA. The CDR3 region has the DNA TGCAGCGTAGCCCGGGGGCGGGGGGCAGGATACAATGAGCAGTTCTTC. Translated: CSVARGRGAGYNEQFF.

The chain has TRBV29-1 and TRBJ1-2, with 11 nucleotides matching TRBD1. V was pared by 5 bases and J by 6 bases, with 2 bases of the junction left unmatched. From germline, CDR1 is SQVTM and CDR2 ANQGSEA. This CDR3 has 12 amino acids. The CDR3 bases are TGCAGCGTTCAGGACAGGGGGCATGGCTACACCTTC. Residues: CSVQDRGHGYTF. The complete variable domain, with remaining parts taken from reference TRBV29-1 and TRBJ1-2, reads SAVISQKPSRDICQRGTSLTIQCQVDSQVTMMFWYRQQPGQSLTLIATANQGSEATYESGFVIDKFPISRPNLTFSTLTVSNMSPEDSSIYLCSVQDRGHGYTFGSGTRLTVV.

The chain is built from TRBV7-2 and TRBJ2-1; D is possibly TRBD2 (6 bases). Trimming left V 5 bases short and J 2 bases short, with 13 bases between. Germline V gene data show CDR1 as SGHTA and CDR2 as FQGNSA. This CDR3 has 15 amino acids. CDR3 residues: CASSPSWGAYNEQFF. The CDR3 DNA reads TGTGCCAGCAGCCCCAGCTGGGGGGCCTACAATGAGCAGTTCTTC.

The rearrangement uses TRBV4-3 and TRBJ1-1; D uncertain. The CDR3 length is 13 residues. V was clipped by 0 bases and J by 7 bases, with 9 bases between them. From germline, CDR1 is LGHNA and CDR2 YSLEER. The CDR3 sequence: CASSQDRSREAFF. In DNA, the CDR3 is TGCGCCAGCAGCCAAGACAGATCACGTGAAGCTTTCTTT.

The V and J genes are TRBV25-1 and TRBJ1-1; weak D call: TRBD1 (5 bases). The CDR3 length is 14 residues. CDR1 is MGHDK, CDR2 SYGVNS, per germline. V lost 10 bases and J lost 1, with 16 bases in between. CDR3 nucleotides: TGTGCCACTTCCTCGGGGCCGGGGAACACTGAAGCTTTCTTT. It codes for CATSSGPGNTEAFF. The full variable domain, rest sourced from reference TRBV25-1 and TRBJ1-1, is EADIYQTPRYLVIGTGKKITLECSQTMGHDKMYWYQQDPGMELHLIHYSYGVNSTEKGDLSSESTVSRIRTEHFPLTLESARPSHTSQYLCATSSGPGNTEAFFGQGTRLTVV.